What follows are 26 T cell receptor beta chains derived from one specimen sequenced in a study of shared clonotypes between healthy human individuals. CD45RO-negative, CCR7-positively selected cells formed the naive CD8 fraction, excluding terminally differentiated effector memory CD45RA+ cells. Assay used: immunoSEQ multiplex PCR; TCRdb lists only in-frame clones, some missing. In the table there are roughly 550,000 clones, less than 97% of which are singletons. Material for sequencing was naive CD8+ T cells sorted from blood. The receptors were sampled from a woman under 40 in good health.

This clone was seen a single time. This chain joins TRBV4-2 and TRBJ2-7, with 8 bases aligning to TRBD2. The CDR3 runs to 16 residues. The germline V gene has CDR1 LGHNA and CDR2 YNFKEQ. Germline trimming cut 5 bases from V and 7 bases from J; bases unmatched to any gene: 16. The CDR3 sequence: CASSESLAGGPGEQYF. CDR3 DNA sequence: TGTGCCAGCAGCGAAAGCCTGGCGGGAGGCCCGGGTGAGCAGTACTTC.

CDR3 sequence (DNA): TGTGCCAGCAGCGTAGGCGGACAGGCGGGTGAAAAACTGTTTTTT. It yields the protein CASSVGGQAGEKLFF. This chain uses TRBV9 with TRBJ1-4; 7 bases fit TRBD1. Unmatched junction bases numbered 6, after V lost 0 bases and J lost 7 bases. The CDR3 consists of 15 residues. Germline assignment: CDR1 SGDLS and CDR2 YYNGEE.

V and J are TRBV29-1 and TRBJ2-3; 16 bases line up with TRBD2. V lost 6 bases, J lost 3 bases, and 3 bases stayed unmatched. The length of the CDR3 is 15 residues. Germline V CDR1 and CDR2: SQVTM, ANQGSEA. For the CDR3, the DNA is TGCAGCGTCGTGGGACTAGCGGGGGGGACAGATACGCAGTATTTT. Its protein is CSVVGLAGGTDTQYF.

The chain joins TRBV19 to TRBJ2-7, with TRBD2 matching over 9 bases. This CDR3 is 15 amino acids long. Germline trimming cut 5 bases from V and 6 bases from J; bases unmatched to any gene: 11. CDR1 is LNHDA, CDR2 SQIVND, per germline (reference sequence). The CDR3 bases are TGTGCCAGTAGTTGGGGACGCGGACTAGCGATCGAGCAGTACTTC. Its protein product is CASSWGRGLAIEQYF.

The chain joins TRBV27 to TRBJ2-3; 7 bases are a match to TRBD2. V lost 5 bases to trimming and J lost 4 bases; unmatched junction nucleotides: 15. The CDR3 totals 17 residues. CDR1 is MNHEY and CDR2 is SMNVEV in the germline V gene (reference sequence). The CDR3 DNA reads TGTGCCAGCAGTGGGAGGGGATTAGTCTATTTGGCAGATACGCAGTATTTT. Translating gives CASSGRGLVYLADTQYF.

The V and J genes are TRBV5-4 and TRBJ2-5; 12 positions match TRBD2. Germline lookup yields CDR1 SGHNT and CDR2 YYREEE (reference sequence). V was pared by 4 bases and J by 6 bases, with 7 bases of the junction left unmatched. This CDR3 region has 15 residues. CDR3: CASSQLAGGLQTQYF. In DNA, the CDR3 is TGTGCCAGCAGCCAACTAGCGGGAGGCTTGCAGACCCAGTACTTC.

In nucleotides, the CDR3 is TGTGCCAGCAGTTTTCAGGATCCTTATGGCTACACCTTC. Its protein is CASSFQDPYGYTF. V is TRBV28 and J is TRBJ1-2; no clear D. The germline CDR1 and CDR2 sequences are MDHEN and SYDVKM. Trimming pared 3 bases from V and 5 bases from J, leaving 10 bases between. This CDR3 comprises 13 residues.

Note on this clone: The sample contains more than one DNA sequence encoding this CDR3. The chain is built from TRBV9 and TRBJ2-1; 7 bases are a match to TRBD2. The germline CDR1 and CDR2 sequences are SGDLS and YYNGEE. V lost 2 bases to trimming and J lost 0 bases; unmatched junction nucleotides: 2. The CDR3 contains 15 residues. CDR3: CASSVGGGSYNEQFF. CDR3 in DNA: TGTGCCAGCAGCGTCGGCGGGGGCTCCTACAATGAGCAGTTCTTC.

CDR3 DNA: TGTGCCTCGAATAATGGGAATGGGGACACTGAAGCTTTCTTT. It translates to CASNNGNGDTEAFF. The rearrangement joins TRBV6-5 to TRBJ1-1; D remains unclear. The V gene lost 11 bases and the J gene lost 3 bases, with 19 bases spanning the gap. In germline, CDR1 is MNHEY, CDR2 SVGAGI. CDR3 size: 14 residues.

This clone was observed once. The V call is TRBV11-2, the J call TRBJ2-1, with 8 bases aligning to TRBD1. The CDR3 sequence is 18 residues long. CDR1 is SGHAT, CDR2 FQNNGV, per germline. Trimming removed 3 bases from V and 0 bases from J; junction bases left unmatched: 10. The CDR3, as DNA: TGTGCCAGCAGCTTCCTCCTGGGACAGGAAAGCTCCTACAATGAGCAGTTCTTC. It translates to CASSFLLGQESSYNEQFF.

The chain has TRBV5-4 and TRBJ1-2, with 8 positions matching TRBD1. The CDR3 runs to 13 residues. Looked up from germline, CDR1 is SGHNT and CDR2 is YYREEE (reference sequence). J gave up 6 bases and V 5 bases, and 6 bases lay outside the gene matches. DNA of the CDR3: TGTGCCAGCAGACCAGGGGGCAGCGATGGCTACACCTTC. It specifies CASRPGGSDGYTF.

This clone was counted between two and nine times. The V call is TRBV7-6, the J call TRBJ1-2; no clear D. The germline V gene encodes CDR1 SGHVS and CDR2 FNYEAQ. This CDR3 has 13 residues. The ends were cut back, 5 bases at V and 6 bases at J, with 13 bases in the middle. This CDR3 reads CASSPGPADGYTF. The CDR3 bases are TGTGCCAGCAGCCCCGGACCTGCGGATGGCTACACCTTC.

V is TRBV2 and J is TRBJ2-7; TRBD2 aligns across 13 bases. The junction had 4 bases not matched to a gene; V was cut back by 5 bases and J by 6 bases. The CDR3 totals 14 residues. The germline V gene has CDR1 SNHLY and CDR2 FYNNEI. The CDR3 protein is CASSLGLAGVEQYF. The CDR3 nucleotides are TGTGCCAGCAGTCTAGGACTAGCGGGAGTCGAGCAGTACTTC.

This chain uses TRBV7-8 with TRBJ2-7; D call uncertain. The CDR3 spans 11 residues. Germline assignment: CDR1 SGHVS and CDR2 FQNEAQ. V was pared by 3 bases and J by 7 bases, with 7 bases between. CDR3 nucleotides: TGTGCCAGCAGCTTCGCCCGGGAGCAGTACTTC. This translates into CASSFAREQYF.

This sequence joins TRBV2 and TRBJ2-7; unclear D gene. The CDR3 is made up of 13 amino acids. CDR1 is SNHLY, CDR2 FYNNEI, per germline. V lost 4 bases and J lost 1, with 8 bases in between. Here the CDR3 reads CASSGGMSYEQYF. CDR3 bases: TGTGCCAGCAGTGGGGGTATGTCCTACGAGCAGTACTTC.

This clone was counted once. The chain employs TRBV5-6 and TRBJ2-1; D not certain. Germline CDR1 SGHDT, CDR2 YYEEEE. V lost 0 bases, J lost 13 bases, and 14 bases lay in between. The CDR3 extends over 13 amino acids. CDR3 residues: CASSLDSEMFQFF. The CDR3 DNA follows: TGTGCCAGCAGCTTGGACAGCGAGATGTTTCAGTTCTTC. Full variable domain (outside the CDR3, taken from reference TRBV5-6 and TRBJ2-1): DAGVTQSPTHLIKTRGQQVTLRCSPKSGHDTVSWYQQALGQGPQFIFQYYEEEERQRGNFPDRFSGHQFPNYSSELNVNALLLGDSALYLCASSLDSEMFQFFGPGTRLTVL.

The rearrangement links TRBV6-1 to TRBJ2-5, with TRBD2 matching over 12 bases. Germline lookup yields CDR1 MNHNS and CDR2 SASEGT. There are 20 residues in the CDR3. J lost 5 bases, V lost 2 bases, and 18 bases had no gene match. CDR3 loop: CASSESKGASSGRAFETQYF. CDR3 DNA: TGTGCCAGCAGTGAATCGAAGGGGGCCTCTAGCGGGAGGGCCTTTGAGACCCAGTACTTC.

The V and J genes are TRBV7-9 and TRBJ2-7; 7 bases map to TRBD2. In germline, CDR1 is SEHNR, CDR2 FQNEAQ (reference sequence). Unmatched junction bases numbered 7, after V lost 7 bases and J lost 7 bases. There are 12 residues in the CDR3. DNA of the CDR3: TGTGCCAGCACCGGGGGGTCTGGGGAGCAGTACTTC. It is translated as CASTGGSGEQYF.

The genes are TRBV5-8 and TRBJ1-5; D gene unclear. V gave up 0 bases and J gave up 3 bases, with 10 bases separating them. The CDR3 runs 15 residues. Germline values: CDR1 SGHTS, CDR2 YDEGEE. CDR3 nucleotide sequence: TGTGCCAGCAGCTTGGTGGTAGGACCCAATCAGCCCCAGCATTTT. This codes for CASSLVVGPNQPQHF.

J is TRBJ2-7 and V is TRBV5-6; D could derive from TRBD1 or TRBD2 (5 bases each). V lost 7 bases and J lost 3, with 14 bases in between. This CDR3 contains 13 residues. The germline V gene has CDR1 SGHDT and CDR2 YYEEEE. The CDR3 sequence: CASAREGRYEQYF. CDR3 nucleotides: TGTGCCAGCGCCAGAGAGGGACGCTACGAGCAGTACTTC.

The chain is built from TRBV27 and TRBJ2-4; no clear D gene. V was pared by 5 bases and J by 5 bases, with 13 bases between. CDR1 and CDR2 from the germline V gene are MNHEY and SMNVEV (reference sequence). The CDR3 has 14 residues. The CDR3 here is CASSPNTGQNIQYF. CDR3 nucleotides: TGTGCCAGCAGTCCAAACACGGGCCAAAACATTCAGTACTTC.

This chain joins TRBV27 and TRBJ2-7, with 8 bases fitting TRBD2. CDR1 is MNHEY and CDR2 is SMNVEV in the germline V gene (reference sequence). The CDR3 loop spans 14 amino acids. V lost 4 bases and J lost 2; bases outside the gene matches: 4. The chain's CDR3 is CASSSTSGAYEQYF. The CDR3 bases are TGTGCCAGCAGTTCCACTAGCGGAGCCTACGAGCAGTACTTC.

This clone has more than one count but fewer than ten. The chain employs TRBV19 and TRBJ1-1, with D possibly matching TRBD1 (6 bases). The V and J ends lost 3 bases and 3 bases respectively, with 11 bases between them. CDR1 and CDR2 (germline): LNHDA, SQIVND (reference sequence). CDR3 length: 14 residues. The CDR3: CASSIWGLDTEAFF. The CDR3 DNA sequence: TGTGCCAGTAGTATTTGGGGGCTGGACACTGAAGCTTTCTTT. The full variable domain, with the rest looked up from reference TRBV19 and TRBJ1-1, is DGGITQSPKYLFRKEGQNVTLSCEQNLNHDAMYWYRQDPGQGLRLIYYSQIVNDFQKGDIAEGYSVSREKKESFPLTVTSAQKNPTAFYLCASSIWGLDTEAFFGQGTRLTVV.

The gene calls are TRBV23-1 and TRBJ2-2; 10 bases agree with TRBD2. TRBV23-1 is identified as an open reading frame with a role that is uncertain. V gave up 3 bases and J gave up 3 bases; unmatched junction bases: 10. The CDR3 extends over 18 amino acids. This CDR3 reads CASSQAQREGRDTGELFF. CDR3 bases: TGCGCCAGCAGTCAGGCCCAGCGGGAGGGCCGGGACACCGGGGAGCTGTTTTTT.

The chain combines TRBV28 with TRBJ2-1; either TRBD1 or TRBD2 may fit D (6 bases each). This CDR3 spans 14 amino acids. CDR1 MDHEN and CDR2 SYDVKM come from the germline V gene. Deletions cut 4 bases from V and 6 bases from J, with 13 bases between. The CDR3: CASSWRGSLNEQFF. DNA of the CDR3: TGTGCCAGCAGTTGGAGGGGGAGCCTCAATGAGCAGTTCTTC.

Notes on this clone: This specimen includes other DNA sequences encoding the same CDR3. The genes are TRBV4-1 and TRBJ2-5, with TRBD1 matching over 8 bases. V shed 6 bases, J shed 3 bases, and the junction held 3 bases outside the gene matches. This CDR3 spans 13 amino acids. Germline V gene data show CDR1 as MGHRA and CDR2 as YSYEKL. CDR3 protein: CASSLDREETQYF. The CDR3 DNA follows: TGCGCCAGCAGTCTGGACAGGGAAGAGACCCAGTACTTC.